This note documents a single TCR beta chain sequence. Its antigen is not identified. This sample is drawn from a study of cytomegalovirus exposure and HLA in healthy donors. Trimming shortened V by 5 bases and J by 5 bases, and 7 bases separated the two germline ends. Germline lookup yields CDR1 SEHNR and CDR2 FQNEAQ (reference sequence). The CDR3 contains 11 residues. Regarding the study as a whole: V- and J-gene trimming of TCR beta was linked (in a later analysis) to a missense DCLRE1C variant.

The PCR made use of 60 Vbeta and 13 Jbeta primers. The protocol was immunoSEQ multiplex PCR, while the TCRdb copy is restricted to in-frame clones and leaves out a portion. Among roughly 55,000 clones listed, roughly 74% were seen once. Sample: PBMCs. The chain combines TRBV7-9 with TRBJ2-7; no clear D. This sequence was found in a man aged 35-49 years in good health and CMV-seropositive. CDR3 in amino acids: CASSLMNEQYF. The DNA of the CDR3 is TGTGCCAGCAGCCTAATGAACGAGCAGTACTTC.